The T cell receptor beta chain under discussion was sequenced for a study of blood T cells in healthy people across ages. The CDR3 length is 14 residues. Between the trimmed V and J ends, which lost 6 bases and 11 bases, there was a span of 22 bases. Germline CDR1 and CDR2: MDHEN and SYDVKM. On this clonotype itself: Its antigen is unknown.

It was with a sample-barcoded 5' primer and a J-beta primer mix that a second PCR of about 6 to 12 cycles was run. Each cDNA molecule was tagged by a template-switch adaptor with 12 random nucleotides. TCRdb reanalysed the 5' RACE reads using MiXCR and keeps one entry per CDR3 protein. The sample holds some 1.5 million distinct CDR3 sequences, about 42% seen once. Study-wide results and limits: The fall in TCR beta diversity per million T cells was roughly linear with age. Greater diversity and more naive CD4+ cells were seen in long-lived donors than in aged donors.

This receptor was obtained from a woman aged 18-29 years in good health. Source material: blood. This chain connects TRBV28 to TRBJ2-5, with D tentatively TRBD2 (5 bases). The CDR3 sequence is CASRERATYNEQYF. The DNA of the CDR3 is TGTGCCAGCAGAGAGAGGGCCACCTACAATGAGCAGTACTTC. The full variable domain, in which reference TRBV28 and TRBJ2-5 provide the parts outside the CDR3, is DVKVTQSSRYLVKRTGEKVFLECVQDMDHENMFWYRQDPGLGLRLIYFSYDVKMKEKGDIPEGYSVSREKKERFSLILESASTNQTSMYLCASRERATYNEQYFGPGTRLLVL.